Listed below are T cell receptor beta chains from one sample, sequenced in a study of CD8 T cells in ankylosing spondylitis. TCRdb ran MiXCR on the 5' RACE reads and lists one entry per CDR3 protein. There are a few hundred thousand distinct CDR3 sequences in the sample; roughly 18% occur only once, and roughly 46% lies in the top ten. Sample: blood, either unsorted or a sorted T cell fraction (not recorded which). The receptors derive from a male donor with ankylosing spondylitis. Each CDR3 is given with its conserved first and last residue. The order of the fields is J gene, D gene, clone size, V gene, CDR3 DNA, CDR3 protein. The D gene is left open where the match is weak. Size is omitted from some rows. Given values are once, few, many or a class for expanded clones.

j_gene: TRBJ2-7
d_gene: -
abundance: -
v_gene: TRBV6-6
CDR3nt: -
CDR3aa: CASSSSGFYEQYF

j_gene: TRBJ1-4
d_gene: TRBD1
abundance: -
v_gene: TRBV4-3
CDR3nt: TGCGCCAGCAGCCAAGAGAGACAGGGGTACTTTAATGAAAAACTGTTTTTT
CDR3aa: CASSQERQGYFNEKLFF

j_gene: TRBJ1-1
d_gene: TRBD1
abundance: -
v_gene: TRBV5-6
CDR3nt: TGTGCCAGCAGCTTTAGACAGGGTAGTTCGATTGAAGCTTTCTTT
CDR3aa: CASSFRQGSSIEAFF

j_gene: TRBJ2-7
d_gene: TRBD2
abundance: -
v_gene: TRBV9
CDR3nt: TGTGCCAGCAGCGTGGATGGACTAGCGACTTACGAGCAGTACTTC
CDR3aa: CASSVDGLATYEQYF

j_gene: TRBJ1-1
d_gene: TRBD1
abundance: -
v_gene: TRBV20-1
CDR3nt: TGCAGTGCAGGCTCCGGGACAGTGGTCGGGGAAGCTTTCTTT
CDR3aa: CSAGSGTVVGEAFF

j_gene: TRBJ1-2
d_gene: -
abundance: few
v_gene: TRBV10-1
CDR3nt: TGCGCCGCACAAGATTCTAACTATGGCTACACCTTC
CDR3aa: CAAQDSNYGYTF

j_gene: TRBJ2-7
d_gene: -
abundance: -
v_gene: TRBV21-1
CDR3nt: TGTGCCACCACTAGCGGGAGGGCTCCCTACGAGCAGTACTTC
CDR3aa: CATTSGRAPYEQYF

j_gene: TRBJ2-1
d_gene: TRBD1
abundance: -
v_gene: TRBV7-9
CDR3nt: TGTGCCAGCAGCCTCCCCGGGACAGGGCCCGAGCAGTTCTTC
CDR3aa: CASSLPGTGPEQFF

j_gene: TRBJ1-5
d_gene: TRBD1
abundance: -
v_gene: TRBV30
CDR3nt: TGTGCCTGGAGTGTGGACAGGGGGCCATATCAGCCCCAGCATTTT
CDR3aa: CAWSVDRGPYQPQHF

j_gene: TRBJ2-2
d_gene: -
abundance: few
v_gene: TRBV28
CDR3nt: TGTGCCAGCACCCTCCAGGGCGGTACCGGGGAGCTGTTTTTT
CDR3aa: CASTLQGGTGELFF

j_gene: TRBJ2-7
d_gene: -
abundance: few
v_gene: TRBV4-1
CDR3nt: TGCGCCAGCAGCCAAAATTTAGCGGAATTACCTTACGAGCAGTACTTC
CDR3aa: CASSQNLAELPYEQYF

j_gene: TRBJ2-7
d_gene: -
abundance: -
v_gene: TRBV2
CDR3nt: TGTGCCAGCAGTGAATATAGCGGAGGAGCCTACGAGCAGTACTTC
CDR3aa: CASSEYSGGAYEQYF

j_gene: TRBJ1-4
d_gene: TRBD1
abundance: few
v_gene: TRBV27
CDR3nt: TGTGCCAGTATGCTGACAGGGTCTAATGAAAAACTGTTTTTT
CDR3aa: CASMLTGSNEKLFF

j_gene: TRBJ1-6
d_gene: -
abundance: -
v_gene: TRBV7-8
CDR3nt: TGTGCCAGCAGCTTTGCCCCAGGGGCTAATTCACCCCTCCACTTT
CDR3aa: CASSFAPGANSPLHF

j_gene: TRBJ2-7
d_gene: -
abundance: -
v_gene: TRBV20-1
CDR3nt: TGCAGTGCTAGAGACACCTTCTCCTACGAGCAGTACTTC
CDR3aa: CSARDTFSYEQYF

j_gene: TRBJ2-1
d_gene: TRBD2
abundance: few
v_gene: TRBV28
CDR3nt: TGTGCCAGCAGCGCTCGACTAGCGGCCACCGCCTACAATGAGCAGTTCTTC
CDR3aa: CASSARLAATAYNEQFF

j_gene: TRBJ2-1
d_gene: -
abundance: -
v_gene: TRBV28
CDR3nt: TGTGCCAGCAGTCCGACCGGGACCCTTGAGAATGAGCAGTTCTTC
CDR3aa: CASSPTGTLENEQFF

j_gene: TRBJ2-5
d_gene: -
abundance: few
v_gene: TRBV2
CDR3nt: TGTGCCAGCAGTGATGGTAGGGACCTCCAAGAGACCCAGTACTTC
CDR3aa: CASSDGRDLQETQYF

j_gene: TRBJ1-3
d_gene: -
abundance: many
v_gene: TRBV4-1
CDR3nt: TGCGCCAGCAGCCAAGGGATTGGAGGAAACACCATATATTTT
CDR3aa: CASSQGIGGNTIYF

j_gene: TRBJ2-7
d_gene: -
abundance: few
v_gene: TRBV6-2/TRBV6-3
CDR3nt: TGTGCCAGCGGAAGTAGCTACGAGCAGTACTTC
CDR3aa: CASGSSYEQYF

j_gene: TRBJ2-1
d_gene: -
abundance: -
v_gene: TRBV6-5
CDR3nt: TGTGCCAGCAGTTACTCCAGTCGGGGGCCAAACAATGAGCAGTTCTTC
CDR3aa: CASSYSSRGPNNEQFF

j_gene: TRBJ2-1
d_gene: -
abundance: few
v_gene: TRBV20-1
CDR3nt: TGCAGTGCTAGAGATGGAGGGATTCCCCTCAATGAGCAGTTCTTC
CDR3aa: CSARDGGIPLNEQFF

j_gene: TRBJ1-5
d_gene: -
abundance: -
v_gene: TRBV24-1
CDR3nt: TGTGCCACCAGTGCCCTGACCGATCAGCCCCAGCATTTT
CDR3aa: CATSALTDQPQHF

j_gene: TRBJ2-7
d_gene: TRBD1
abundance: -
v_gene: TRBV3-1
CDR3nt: TGTGCCAGCAGCCAAGGACAGGGTTGGCCCGAGCAGTACTTC
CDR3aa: CASSQGQGWPEQYF